This entry describes one T cell receptor (beta chain). These data belong to a study of resident and recirculating memory T cells in vitiligo. The CDR3 is 15 amino acids. CDR1 and CDR2 from the germline V gene are SGHRS and YFSETQ. The J segment lost 7 bases and the V segment lost 4 bases, leaving 14 bases of the junction unmatched. TCRdb's copy holds only in-frame clones and misses some; the assay was immunoSEQ multiplex PCR. The table includes roughly 76,000 clones, roughly 90% detected once. The receptor was isolated from a male donor with vitiligo. V gene TRBV5-1 combines with J gene TRBJ2-7; 7 bases agree with TRBD1. The source material was blood. This chain's CDR3 is CASSQWDSRPAEQYF. In DNA form, the CDR3 reads TGCGCCAGCAGCCAATGGGACAGTCGTCCGGCTGAGCAGTACTTC.